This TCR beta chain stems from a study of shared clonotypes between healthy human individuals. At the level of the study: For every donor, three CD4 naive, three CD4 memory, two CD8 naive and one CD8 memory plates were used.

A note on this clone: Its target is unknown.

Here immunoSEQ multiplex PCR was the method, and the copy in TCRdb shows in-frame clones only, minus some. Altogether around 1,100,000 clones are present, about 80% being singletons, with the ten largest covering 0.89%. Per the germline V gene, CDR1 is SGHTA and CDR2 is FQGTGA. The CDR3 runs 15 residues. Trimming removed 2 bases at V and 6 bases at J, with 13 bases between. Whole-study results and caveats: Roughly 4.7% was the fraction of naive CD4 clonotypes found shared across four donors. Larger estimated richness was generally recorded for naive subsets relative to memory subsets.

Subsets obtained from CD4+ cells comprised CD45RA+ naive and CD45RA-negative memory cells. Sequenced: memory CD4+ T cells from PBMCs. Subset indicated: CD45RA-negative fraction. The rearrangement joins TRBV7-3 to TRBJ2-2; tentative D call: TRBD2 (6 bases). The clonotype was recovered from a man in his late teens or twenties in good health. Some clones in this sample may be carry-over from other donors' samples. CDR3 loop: CASSLGTSRSGELFF. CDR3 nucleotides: TGTGCCAGCAGCTTAGGCACTAGCCGGTCCGGGGAGCTGTTTTTT.